This T cell receptor beta chain was sequenced during a study of blood T cell repertoires in COVID-19. Authors' processing steps: From reference gene primer amplification, estimates of nucleated cell counts were derived. Some clones are missing from TCRdb's copy, which holds only in-frame ones; the method was immunoSEQ multiplex PCR. The V and J calls and clone size are taken from that table; D and trimming were inferred from the DNA. The sample has roughly 70,000 clones; over 70% are singletons. Germline V gives CDR1 SGDLS, CDR2 YYNGEE. The CDR3 is 13 residues long. Trimming took off 0 bases at V and 4 bases at J, with 6 bases between the two ends.

The chain uses TRBV9 and TRBJ2-3, with D uncertain. This clonotype was sampled from a man aged 70 or older with acute or convalescent COVID-19. The sequenced sample was peripheral blood. CDR3 loop: CASSVVQSDTQYF. CDR3 sequence (DNA): TGTGCCAGCAGCGTAGTCCAGTCAGATACGCAGTATTTT.